Here is one TCR beta chain with its context. This clone was found many times. The antigen it binds to is not known. No much larger clone exists at a distance of one base, and base qualities are not known. Other DNA sequences in this specimen translate into the identical CDR3. CDR1 SGHTA and CDR2 FQGNSA are derived from the germline V gene. There are 15 amino acids in the CDR3, from cysteine to phenylalanine inclusive. The read is trimmed to its CDR3 DNA, 45 bases read in frame from base 1. The trim is 5 bases for V and 6 bases for J, with a gap of 17 bases between the germline ends. The library relied on PCR. Sequenced on an Illumina HiSeq 4000. High-throughput sequencing was used to profile the TCR beta-chain CDR3 region of each patient. The authors' pipeline ran thus. CDR3 differences across clinicopathological groups were used to build a classifier for discriminating distant-metastatic papillary thyroid cancer patients. The Shannon index was used to assess repertoire diversity, and the Morisita-Horn index was used to assess tumor-blood repertoire similarity. TCRdb reprocessed the public reads (quality trimming at Q25 with fastp, clone calling with MiXCR) and kept in-frame beta chains. These V and J calls rely on TCRdb rather than the paper's analysis. This sample comprises fewer than 100,000 clones, more than 12% of them detected only once. The leading ten clones occupy 3.6% of the sample.

This sample is drawn from a study of metastatic and nonmetastatic thyroid tumors (dated by TCRdb to 2018 to 2021). Broadly, across the study: The researchers compared repertoires between peripheral blood samples and tumor or nodule tissue samples from patients with malignant or benign thyroid disease.

No patient had received any treatment before thyroid surgery. Using T-cell receptor beta sequencing, the study looked back at clinical samples from patients collected from the early 2010s to the late 2010s. The research as a whole found: In both blood and tumor samples, TCR beta diversity was reported to be significantly higher in malignant tumors than in benign nodules.

The chain is made from TRBV7-2 and TRBJ2-4; TRBD2 is perhaps the D gene, given 5 matching bases. This TCR was sampled from a female donor with papillary thyroid cancer or a benign thyroid nodule (not recorded which). Some clones in this sample may be carry-over from other donors' samples. Sequenced sample: blood. The sequence in DNA is TGTGCCAGCAGCCTCGAGGGAACCACCCTAAACATTCAGTACTTC. Translated, it gives CASSLEGTTLNIQYF.